Below, 29 T cell receptor beta chains from the same sample are listed, as sequenced in a study of human T cells and chemical hapten exposure. As for time point: pre-sensitization, week 0. The sample's treatment: therapeutic diphenylcyclopropenone sensitization with weekly scalp DPC. MiXCR, run by TCRdb on the RACE reads, gives a single entry per CDR3 protein. This table holds some 39,000 distinct CDR3 sequences, 7.6% found once. This material consisted of whole blood, taken in connection with sensitization to the hapten diphenylcyclopropenone (DPC). These TCRs come from a woman between 45 and 60 years old with alopecia areata. Some clones in this sample may be carry-over from other donors' samples.

This clonotype was seen at least ten times. This chain uses TRBV6-5 with TRBJ1-6, with unresolved D. The CDR3 has 15 amino acids. Germline V CDR1 and CDR2: MNHEY, SVGAGI. Trimming took off 2 bases at V and 9 bases at J, with 14 bases between the two ends. The CDR3 DNA reads as TGTGCCAGCAGTTACAATAGCCGAGGGCGTTCACCCCTCCACTTT. This encodes CASSYNSRGRSPLHF.

This clonotype was seen at least ten times. This chain connects TRBV5-1 to TRBJ2-3; D possibly corresponds to TRBD1 (6 bases). Germline loops: CDR1 SGHRS, CDR2 YFSETQ. The germline V and J ends were trimmed by 3 bases and 2 bases, with 13 bases remaining between them. The CDR3 spans 15 residues. The CDR3 protein is CASSSTTGSTDTQYF. The CDR3 nucleotides are TGCGCCAGCAGCTCAACGACAGGTTCCACAGATACGCAGTATTTT.

This clonotype appeared many times. The chain is built from TRBV5-5 and TRBJ2-1, with 11 bases fitting TRBD2. CDR1 and CDR2 from the germline V gene are SGHKS and YYEKEE (reference sequence). This CDR3 contains 15 residues. With 1 base clipped from V and 5 bases from J, the junction kept 2 bases outside the gene matches. The CDR3 bases are TGTGCCAGCAGCTTGCGGGGACTAGCGGACAATGAGCAGTTCTTC. Amino acid sequence: CASSLRGLADNEQFF.

The count of this clonotype is one. This chain connects TRBV28 to TRBJ2-5, with D unresolved. Germline V lookup: CDR1 MDHEN, CDR2 SYDVKM. With 5 bases removed from V and 9 bases from J, the gap between germline ends came to 19 bases. CDR3 length: 14 residues. CDR3 region: CASSPSGSNTAQYF. CDR3 in DNA: TGTGCCAGCAGTCCCTCCGGGTCTAATACGGCCCAGTACTTC.

This sequence joins TRBV27 and TRBJ1-5, with a possible D match to TRBD1 (5 bases). From germline, CDR1 is MNHEY and CDR2 SMNVEV (reference sequence). The V gene lost 5 bases and the J gene lost 3 bases, with 11 bases spanning the gap. The CDR3 extends over 14 amino acids. The CDR3 loop reads CASSTWGNNQPQHF. The CDR3 nucleotides are TGTGCCAGCAGTACCTGGGGGAACAATCAGCCCCAGCATTTT.

Many counts were recorded for this clonotype. V usage is TRBV7-9 and J usage is TRBJ2-1; 9 bases match TRBD1. The CDR3 sequence is 15 residues long. Germline loops: CDR1 SEHNR, CDR2 FQNEAQ (reference sequence). V lost 5 bases to trimming and J lost 7 bases; unmatched junction nucleotides: 9. This CDR3 reads CASSPLGTGHNEQFF. CDR3 coding DNA: TGTGCCAGCAGCCCCCTCGGGACAGGGCATAATGAGCAGTTCTTC.

This clonotype occurred a few times. The V and J genes are TRBV15 and TRBJ2-5; D is undetermined. There are 13 residues in the CDR3. In germline, CDR1 is LNHNV, CDR2 YYDKDF (reference sequence). V lost 1 base and J lost 3, with 6 bases in between. CDR3 nucleotides: TGTGCCACCAGCAGAGGCAGTAAAGAGACCCAGTACTTC. It yields the protein CATSRGSKETQYF. The full variable domain, completed using reference TRBV15 and TRBJ2-5, is DAMVIQNPRYQVTQFGKPVTLSCSQTLNHNVMYWYQQKSSQAPKLLFHYYDKDFNNEADTPDNFQSRRPNTSFCFLDIRSPGLGDTAMYLCATSRGSKETQYFGPGTRLLVL.

This clonotype was seen more than once but under ten times. V is TRBV24-1 and J is TRBJ2-5, with D tentatively TRBD1 (6 bases). CDR1 and CDR2 from the germline V gene are KGHDR and SFDVKD. The CDR3 runs 17 residues. V lost 4 bases and J 1 base, leaving 18 bases between the germline ends. The CDR3 reads CATSELRDNMVQETQYF. DNA of the CDR3: TGTGCCACCAGTGAACTCCGGGACAACATGGTCCAAGAGACCCAGTACTTC.

This clonotype was detected many times. V and J are TRBV3-1 and TRBJ1-1, with D possibly TRBD1 on 5 matching bases. The CDR3 has 14 residues. Germline loops: CDR1 LGHDT, CDR2 YNNKEL (reference sequence). V was cut by 5 bases and J by 1 base, with 11 bases left in between. The CDR3 spells CASSALDRNTEAFF. The CDR3 DNA follows: TGTGCCAGCAGCGCGCTTGACAGGAACACTGAAGCTTTCTTT. Based on the CDR3 plus reference TRBV3-1 and TRBJ1-1, the full variable domain is DTAVSQTPKYLVTQMGNDKSIKCEQNLGHDTMYWYKQDSKKFLKIMFSYNNKELIINETVPNRFSPKSPDKAHLNLHINSLELGDSAVYFCASSALDRNTEAFFGQGTRLTVV.

The chain uses TRBV2 and TRBJ2-7; D gene unclear. The CDR3 extends over 16 amino acids. The germline CDR1 and CDR2 sequences are SNHLY and FYNNEI. Trimming removed 2 bases at V and 0 bases at J, with 14 bases between. The CDR3 here is CASSEPPNYLSYEQYF. DNA for the CDR3: TGTGCCAGCAGTGAACCCCCGAACTACCTCTCCTACGAGCAGTACTTC.

The genes are TRBV18 and TRBJ2-6, with TRBD2 matching 8 bases. There are 17 residues in the CDR3. The germline V gene encodes CDR1 KGHSH and CDR2 LQKENI. V shed 3 bases, J shed 0 bases, and the junction held 4 bases outside the gene matches. The CDR3 here is CASSPLAGTSGANVLTF. The CDR3 coding sequence is TGTGCCAGCTCACCTTTAGCGGGGACCTCTGGGGCCAACGTCCTGACTTTC.

This clonotype was observed a handful of times. The V call is TRBV6-2 or TRBV6-3, the J call TRBJ2-1, with 8 bases fitting TRBD1. V shed 2 bases, J shed 4 bases, and the junction held 1 base outside the gene matches. The germline CDR1 and CDR2 sequences are MNHEY and SVGEGT. The CDR3 loop spans 14 amino acids. CDR3 residues: CASSYDRGYNEQFF. The DNA of the CDR3 is TGTGCCAGCAGTTACGACAGGGGATACAATGAGCAGTTCTTC.

This clonotype was recorded many times. The chain uses TRBV28 and TRBJ1-1; the D gene is possibly TRBD1 (6 bases). Between the trimmed V and J ends, which lost 4 bases and 4 bases, there was a span of 10 bases. Looked up from germline, CDR1 is MDHEN and CDR2 is SYDVKM. The CDR3 extends over 13 amino acids. CDR3 sequence reads: CASSSQGFTEAFF. The CDR3 region has the DNA TGTGCCAGCAGTTCACAGGGATTCACTGAAGCTTTCTTT.

In its sample, this clonotype was seen many times. The chain is built from TRBV18 and TRBJ2-1, with 11 bases aligning to TRBD2. CDR1 and CDR2 from the germline V gene are KGHSH and LQKENI. V lost 5 bases, J lost 2 bases, and 8 bases stayed unmatched. The CDR3 is 17 amino acids. CDR3: CASSNSGRAATYNEQFF. CDR3 nucleotide sequence: TGTGCCAGCTCAAATAGCGGGAGGGCCGCCACCTACAATGAGCAGTTCTTC.

This clonotype was detected a few times. V and J are TRBV12-3 or TRBV12-4 and TRBJ2-6; D gene uncertain. Trimming cost V 6 bases and J 0 bases, with 9 bases left between them. This CDR3 comprises 15 residues. CDR3 in amino acids: CASRWADSGANVLTF. The CDR3 coding sequence is TGTGCCAGCAGGTGGGCGGACTCTGGGGCCAACGTCCTGACTTTC.

At least ten counts were recorded for this clonotype. V usage is TRBV5-1 and J usage is TRBJ2-5; 8 nucleotides line up with TRBD2. V lost 1 base and J lost 4; bases outside the gene matches: 6. Per germline, CDR1 SGHRS and CDR2 YFSETQ. The CDR3 totals 15 residues. The CDR3 nucleotides read TGCGCCAGCAGCTTGCAAGCGGGAGCGCGAGAGACCCAGTACTTC. Its translation is CASSLQAGARETQYF.

In this sample, this clonotype turned up many times. CDR3 region: CATGDGLNEKLFF. In DNA form, the CDR3 reads TGTGCCACGGGGGACGGGCTTAATGAAAAACTGTTTTTT. This rearrangement joins TRBV24-1 to TRBJ1-4, with D possibly matching TRBD1 (5 bases). The germline V gene encodes CDR1 KGHDR and CDR2 SFDVKD. V dropped 10 bases and J dropped 4 bases, with 12 bases sitting between them. This CDR3 has 13 residues.

This clonotype was detected only once. Since a much larger clone is just one base distant, this may be a read error. V and J are TRBV11-2 and TRBJ2-2; D call uncertain. The CDR3 covers 14 residues. CDR1 SGHAT and CDR2 FQNNGV come from the germline V gene. The CDR3 nucleotides are TGTGCCAGCAGCGTCATCAGCGACACCAGGGAGCTGTTTTTT. It translates to CASSVISDTRELFF. The entire variable domain, with the rest obtained from reference TRBV11-2 and TRBJ2-2, is as follows: EAGVAQSPRYKIIEKRQSVAFWCNPISGHATLYWYQQILGQGPKLLIQFQNNGVVDDSQLPKDRFSAERLKGVDSTLKIQPAKLEDSAVYLCASSVISDTRELFFGEGSRLTVL.

The chain carries TRBV7-2 and TRBJ2-3; D gene uncertain. Germline V gene lookup returns CDR1 SGHTA and CDR2 FQGNSA. CDR3 length: 13 amino acids. The ends were cut back, 1 base at V and 1 base at J, with 3 bases in the middle. The CDR3 DNA sequence: TGTGCCAGCAGCTTAGACCGCACAGATACGCAGTATTTT. It translates to CASSLDRTDTQYF. The full variable domain, rest sourced from reference TRBV7-2 and TRBJ2-3, is GAGVSQSPSNKVTEKGKDVELRCDPISGHTALYWYRQSLGQGLEFLIYFQGNSAPDKSGLPSDRFSAERTGGSVSTLTIQRTQQEDSAVYLCASSLDRTDTQYFGPGTRLTVL.

At least ten counts were recorded for this clonotype. The V and J genes are TRBV5-1 and TRBJ2-2, with 9 bases lining up with TRBD2. This CDR3 region has 15 residues. With V trimmed by 7 bases and J by 1 base, 5 bases remained unmatched. Germline V gene lookup returns CDR1 SGHRS and CDR2 YFSETQ. The CDR3 spells CASLAAGGNTGELFF. Written as DNA, the CDR3 is TGCGCCAGCCTAGCAGCGGGAGGGAACACCGGGGAGCTGTTTTTT.

In this sample, this clonotype turned up many times. CDR3 loop: CASSSGQMNTGELFF. CDR3 DNA: TGTGCCAGCAGCTCGGGACAGATGAACACCGGGGAGCTGTTTTTT. The chain recombines TRBV7-9 with TRBJ2-2, with 7 positions matching TRBD1. CDR3 length: 15 residues. Per germline, CDR1 SEHNR and CDR2 FQNEAQ (reference sequence). V lost 4 bases to trimming and J lost 1 base; unmatched junction nucleotides: 3.

V and J are TRBV24-1 and TRBJ2-1; D unclear. Germline CDR1 and CDR2: KGHDR and SFDVKD. The V gene lost 1 base and the J gene lost 6 bases, with 6 bases spanning the gap. This CDR3 contains 13 residues. The CDR3 DNA follows: TGTGCCACCAGTGATTTCGCAGGCAATGAGCAGTTCTTC. It codes for CATSDFAGNEQFF.

This clonotype was found a few times. The chain couples TRBV28 to TRBJ1-5; TRBD1 matches 7 bases. V gave up 6 bases and J gave up 2 bases; unmatched junction bases: 7. Germline V CDR1 and CDR2: MDHEN, SYDVKM. The CDR3 runs 15 residues. The CDR3, as DNA: TGTGCCAGCAGCAGGACAGGCGGGGGCAATCAGCCCCAGCATTTT. Residues: CASSRTGGGNQPQHF.

This clonotype was detected a few times. The DNA for the CDR3 is TGTGCCAGCAGTCGAGGGACAGGGGAGCCAGATACGCAGTATTTT. Translated: CASSRGTGEPDTQYF. J is TRBJ2-3 and V is TRBV6-5; TRBD1 agrees at 10 bases. Germline V CDR1 and CDR2: MNHEY, SVGAGI. The CDR3 has 15 amino acids. Trimming removed 5 bases from V and 4 bases from J; junction bases left unmatched: 6.

This clonotype was seen many times. The V gene is TRBV5-1, the J gene TRBJ2-3; TRBD1 matches 7 bases. CDR3 length: 15 amino acids. From germline, CDR1 is SGHRS and CDR2 YFSETQ. J lost 2 bases, V lost 4 bases, and 7 bases had no gene match. DNA of the CDR3: TGCGCCAGCAGCCTAAAAGGGACAGACACAGATACGCAGTATTTT. It yields the protein CASSLKGTDTDTQYF.

This clonotype appeared many times. The rearrangement uses TRBV20-1 and TRBJ2-3; 7 bases fit TRBD2. CDR3 length: 17 residues. V was clipped by 1 base and J by 3 bases; unmatched bases: 13. Germline V gene lookup returns CDR1 DFQATT and CDR2 SNEGSKA (reference sequence). CDR3: CSARVRGGASVTDTQYF. DNA of the CDR3: TGCAGTGCTAGAGTTCGGGGAGGGGCCTCAGTTACAGATACGCAGTATTTT.

In the case of this clonotype: This may stem from a read error, because a much larger clone lies one nucleotide away. The genes are TRBV14 and TRBJ2-1; D uncertain. The CDR3 totals 13 residues. Germline values: CDR1 SGHDN, CDR2 FVKESK. The CDR3 sequence: CASGQLTYNEQFF. The CDR3 DNA reads as TGTGCCAGCGGCCAATTGACCTACAATGAGCAGTTCTTC.

This clonotype showed up just a few times. The V and J genes are TRBV12-3 or TRBV12-4 and TRBJ1-4, with TRBD1 identical over 10 bases. CDR3 length: 14 residues. With 1 base clipped from V and 8 bases from J, the junction kept 1 base outside the gene matches. CDR3 DNA: TGTGCCAGCAGTTTAGGGACAGGGGGAGAAAAACTGTTTTTT. Protein: CASSLGTGGEKLFF.

This clonotype was seen repeatedly, ten times or more. The chain uses TRBV7-2 and TRBJ1-4; possible D gene TRBD1, 5 bases. There are 16 residues in the CDR3. V was cut by 0 bases and J by 3 bases, with 11 bases left in between. Germline assignment: CDR1 SGHTA and CDR2 FQGNSA. The CDR3 bases are TGTGCCAGCAGCTTAGCGACTGGGGGAGCTAATGAAAAACTGTTTTTT. Encoded protein: CASSLATGGANEKLFF.